This TCR beta chain was found in a study of T cell changes during pregnancy in multiple sclerosis. Measured with immunoSEQ multiplex PCR; TCRdb has only the in-frame clones, and not every one. The top ten clones hold 3% to 4% of a sample with 81,000 or so clones, roughly nine tenths of them seen once. Trimming removed 6 bases from V and 5 bases from J, with 19 bases in between. The CDR3 is made up of 15 amino acids. Germline V gene lookup returns CDR1 SNHLY and CDR2 FYNNEI. This clonotype was obtained from a female donor in good health, serving as a control in a pregnancy study. Some clones in this sample may be carry-over from other donors' samples. The chain uses TRBV2 and TRBJ1-1, with D possibly matching TRBD1 (5 bases). This specimen consisted of PBMCs, obtained in the first trimester of pregnancy. DNA of the CDR3: TGTGCCAGCAGCCCGGGCCAGGGTTGGCGAACTGAAGCTTTCTTT. It codes for CASSPGQGWRTEAFF.